Shown below are 21 T cell receptor beta chains from a single sample sequenced in a study of blood T cell repertoires in COVID-19. Generated by immunoSEQ multiplex PCR, the TCRdb table keeps only in-frame clones and is missing some. The sample holds around 200,000 clones, approximately 75% seen once. The sample comprised PBMCs or T cells enriched from blood (not recorded which). The source is a man aged 40-49 years who had recovered from COVID-19.

This sequence joins TRBV19 and TRBJ2-1; 7 nucleotides agree with TRBD1. Germline CDR1 and CDR2: LNHDA and SQIVND (reference sequence). CDR3 length: 16 amino acids. Trimming removed 4 bases from V and 3 bases from J; junction bases left unmatched: 9. Here the CDR3 DNA reads TGTGCCAGTAGTACCAGCACAGGGGCCTACTACAATGAGCAGTTCTTC. This translates into CASSTSTGAYYNEQFF.

V gene TRBV2 combines with J gene TRBJ1-1, with 9 bases lining up with TRBD1. Germline CDR1 SNHLY, CDR2 FYNNEI. With 9 bases clipped from V and 5 bases from J, the junction kept 22 bases outside the gene matches. There are 18 residues in the CDR3. The CDR3 nucleotides are TGTGCCAGAGGGACAGGGCCCGCAGGATCGAATGTTTGGACTGAAGCTTTCTTT. This codes for CARGTGPAGSNVWTEAFF.

The V gene is TRBV12-3 or TRBV12-4, the J gene TRBJ1-1, with 7 positions matching TRBD1. The CDR3 extends over 13 amino acids. J was trimmed by 5 bases and V by 5 bases; bases with no gene match: 5. The CDR3 nucleotides read TGTGCCAGCAGTCCTACAGGGGATACTGAAGCTTTCTTT. Residues: CASSPTGDTEAFF.

This clone was counted once. Other DNA sequences of this sample code for an identical CDR3. The chain uses TRBV4-1 and TRBJ1-5; no firm D call. The CDR3 runs 14 residues. The germline V gene encodes CDR1 MGHRA and CDR2 YSYEKL. With 0 bases removed from V and 4 bases from J, the gap between germline ends came to 7 bases. CDR3 residues: CASSQDRGNQPQHF. In nucleotides, the CDR3 is TGCGCCAGCAGCCAAGATCGAGGGAATCAGCCCCAGCATTTT.

The chain has TRBV7-2 and TRBJ2-3; D perhaps matches TRBD2 (6 bases). Trimming cost V 0 bases and J 4 bases, with 14 bases left between them. CDR3 length equals 16 residues. In germline, CDR1 is SGHTA, CDR2 FQGNSA. This chain's CDR3 is CASSLAASAGADTQYF. CDR3 coding DNA: TGTGCCAGCAGCTTAGCAGCGTCAGCGGGTGCAGATACGCAGTATTTT.

There are many counts of this clone. The chain recombines TRBV19 with TRBJ2-3; the match to TRBD2 covers 14 bases. The CDR3 is made up of 15 amino acids. Unmatched junction bases numbered 7, after V lost 10 bases and J lost 4 bases. Germline CDR1 LNHDA, CDR2 SQIVND (reference sequence). The DNA of the CDR3 is TGTGCCACCGGACTAGCGGGAGGAGTGGCAGATACGCAGTATTTT. Its translation is CATGLAGGVADTQYF.

This chain joins TRBV7-9 and TRBJ1-1; 9 bases are a match to TRBD1. CDR3 length equals 16 residues. The germline V gene encodes CDR1 SEHNR and CDR2 FQNEAQ (reference sequence). V shed 5 bases, J shed 6 bases, and the junction held 13 bases outside the gene matches. CDR3 in amino acids: CASSPPLGTGGSEAFF. The CDR3 DNA sequence: TGTGCCAGCAGCCCGCCACTGGGTACAGGGGGCTCTGAAGCTTTCTTT.

This clone came up a few times. The CDR3 DNA reads as TGTGCCAGCAGTTTCGGCGGGAACACTGAAGCTTTCTTT. Amino acids: CASSFGGNTEAFF. The chain combines TRBV12-3 or TRBV12-4 with TRBJ1-1; D gene ambiguous. The CDR3 contains 13 residues. Trimming shortened V by 3 bases and J by 1 base, and 6 bases separated the two germline ends.

The V gene is TRBV19, the J gene TRBJ1-1; 7 bases match TRBD1. The CDR3 extends over 13 amino acids. Per the germline V gene, CDR1 is LNHDA and CDR2 is SQIVND (reference sequence). The ends lost 7 bases at V and 9 bases at J; junction bases unmatched: 11. The CDR3 sequence: CASTQPGGNKAFF. As DNA, the CDR3 is TGTGCCAGTACCCAGCCAGGGGGGAATAAAGCTTTCTTT.

V is TRBV3-1 (or the pseudogene TRBV3-2) and J is TRBJ1-2, with 7 positions matching TRBD1. The CDR3 is made up of 13 amino acids. The V gene end was trimmed by 5 bases and the J gene end by 6 bases; junction bases not matched to a gene: 6. The germline CDR1 and CDR2 sequences are LGHDT and YNNKEL (reference sequence). CDR3 region: CASSARTGDGYTF. The CDR3 DNA sequence: TGTGCCAGCAGCGCCCGGACAGGAGATGGCTACACCTTC.

The chain combines TRBV2 with TRBJ2-1, with TRBD2 identical over 7 bases. The CDR3 is 15 amino acids. In germline, CDR1 is SNHLY, CDR2 FYNNEI. V shed 2 bases and J 7 bases; nucleotides not matched to a gene: 8. The CDR3 loop reads CASSEQVAGANEQFF. CDR3 coding DNA: TGTGCCAGCAGTGAACAGGTTGCGGGAGCGAATGAGCAGTTCTTC.

The rearrangement uses TRBV30 and TRBJ1-5; D gene unclear. The CDR3 has 16 amino acids. V was trimmed by 1 base and J by 1 base, leaving 14 bases between them. Per germline, CDR1 GTSNPN and CDR2 SVGIG (reference sequence). This chain's CDR3 is CAWSATPGDSNQPQHF. The CDR3 bases are TGTGCCTGGAGTGCCACCCCGGGAGACAGCAATCAGCCCCAGCATTTT.

This clone appeared once. The chain uses TRBV7-2 and TRBJ1-2; the match to TRBD1 covers 8 bases. CDR3 length: 16 residues. CDR1 is SGHTA, CDR2 FQGNSA, per germline. J lost 0 bases, V lost 2 bases, and 5 bases had no gene match. Here the CDR3 reads CASSLPTGGANYGYTF. For the CDR3, the DNA is TGTGCCAGCAGCTTACCCACAGGGGGAGCTAACTATGGCTACACCTTC.

This sequence joins TRBV10-3 and TRBJ1-1; D gene uncertain. CDR1 ENHRY and CDR2 SYGVKD come from the germline V gene. The V end lost 7 bases, the J end lost 4 bases, and 13 bases lay between the germline ends. This CDR3 comprises 13 residues. CDR3: CAIKAELGTEAFF. Written as DNA, the CDR3 is TGTGCCATCAAAGCAGAGCTAGGCACTGAAGCTTTCTTT.

The chain joins TRBV10-1 to TRBJ2-7; TRBD1 aligns across 7 bases. The CDR3 covers 14 residues. Germline lookup yields CDR1 WNHNN and CDR2 SYGVQD (reference sequence). With V trimmed by 4 bases and J by 5 bases, 8 bases remained unmatched. CDR3 in DNA: TGCGCCAGCAGTGGAGAGGGGGCGCGGAACGAGCAGTACTTC. Amino acids: CASSGEGARNEQYF.

V and J are TRBV7-6 and TRBJ1-1; the D is unclear. V shed 4 bases and J shed 1 base, with 7 bases lying between them. From germline, CDR1 is SGHVS and CDR2 FNYEAQ. CDR3 length: 13 residues. CDR3 sequence (DNA): TGTGCCAGCAGCTACGACACGAACACTGAAGCTTTCTTT. Translated: CASSYDTNTEAFF.

The J gene is TRBJ1-2, the V gene TRBV28; D ambiguous. The ends were cut back, 3 bases at V and 6 bases at J, with 11 bases in the middle. The CDR3 is 13 residues long. Germline assignment: CDR1 MDHEN and CDR2 SYDVKM. Here the CDR3 DNA reads TGTGCCAGCAGTTTGTACCGGGTCGATGGCTACACCTTC. Translating gives CASSLYRVDGYTF.

In this sample, this clone turned up once. This sequence joins TRBV2 and TRBJ2-3; 9 bases map to TRBD2. This CDR3 contains 14 residues. V was clipped by 7 bases and J by 5 bases; unmatched bases: 7. Germline loops: CDR1 SNHLY, CDR2 FYNNEI. The DNA for the CDR3 is TGTGCCAGCACCAGCGGGGGGTCCCAAGATACGCAGTATTTT. It codes for CASTSGGSQDTQYF.

This sequence joins TRBV6-1 and TRBJ1-1; D ambiguous. This CDR3 is 16 amino acids long. CDR1 is MNHNS and CDR2 is SASEGT in the germline V gene. V dropped 4 bases and J dropped 0 bases, with 15 bases sitting between them. The DNA for the CDR3 is TGTGCCAGCAGTGGACTAGTGATCGCGATGAACACTGAAGCTTTCTTT. It specifies CASSGLVIAMNTEAFF.

The chain recombines TRBV5-1 with TRBJ1-2; D unresolved. CDR1 and CDR2 from the germline V gene are SGHRS and YFSETQ. This CDR3 is 16 amino acids long. Trimming removed 0 bases at V and 5 bases at J, with 17 bases between. CDR3 sequence (DNA): TGCGCCAGCAGCTTGGAAGCGCCTTCCTTCTTGTATGGCTACACCTTC. It is translated as CASSLEAPSFLYGYTF. Looking up the rest from reference TRBV5-1 and TRBJ1-2 gives the full variable domain: KAGVTQTPRYLIKTRGQQVTLSCSPISGHRSVSWYQQTPGQGLQFLFEYFSETQRNKGNFPGRFSGRQFSNSRSEMNVSTLELGDSALYLCASSLEAPSFLYGYTFGSGTRLTVV.

The rearrangement joins TRBV4-1 to TRBJ1-4; possible D gene TRBD1, 5 bases. The CDR3 has 17 residues. V was pared by 1 base and J by 4 bases, with 16 bases between. The germline gives CDR1 MGHRA, CDR2 YSYEKL. CDR3 region: CASSQGKEGRGNEKLFF. The CDR3 bases are TGCGCCAGCAGCCAAGGAAAGGAAGGAAGGGGTAATGAAAAACTGTTTTTT.